These 7 T cell receptor beta chains were all obtained from the same sample, sequenced in a study of human thymus T cells. Clones were read by immunoSEQ multiplex PCR, and TCRdb kept only the in-frame ones, dropping some. The sample includes approximately 46,000 clones, approximately 95% of them seen just once. Material for sequencing was blood. These receptors were taken from a girl less than two years old with a congenital heart defect but otherwise immunologically healthy.

This rearrangement joins TRBV6-6 to TRBJ2-2, with 7 positions matching TRBD2. V gave up 4 bases and J gave up 1 base; unmatched junction bases: 0. Germline assignment: CDR1 MNHNY and CDR2 SVGAGI (reference sequence). This CDR3 contains 14 residues. The CDR3 region has the DNA TGTGCCAGCAGTTCTAGCGGGAACACCGGGGAGCTGTTTTTT. It encodes CASSSSGNTGELFF.

This chain links TRBV6-5 with TRBJ1-2; unclear D gene. The CDR3 is 12 amino acids. Per germline, CDR1 MNHEY and CDR2 SVGAGI. V gave up 0 bases and J gave up 8 bases, with 7 bases separating them. CDR3 loop: CASSYSLMGYTF. Written as DNA, the CDR3 is TGTGCCAGCAGTTACTCCCTCATGGGCTACACCTTC.

The chain is built from TRBV7-9 and TRBJ1-1, with D hard to call. CDR1 is SEHNR and CDR2 is FQNEAQ in the germline V gene (reference sequence). This CDR3 spans 15 amino acids. With 2 bases removed from V and 0 bases from J, the gap between germline ends came to 10 bases. The CDR3 DNA reads TGTGCCAGCAGCTTATCCTGGGCGGTGAACACTGAAGCTTTCTTT. It is translated as CASSLSWAVNTEAFF.

This clone was detected only once. This chain joins TRBV5-6 and TRBJ2-1, with a tentative D call TRBD1 (6 bases). This CDR3 has 13 amino acids. Per germline, CDR1 SGHDT and CDR2 YYEEEE. Deletions cut 5 bases from V and 0 bases from J, with 6 bases between. CDR3 loop: CASRGGSYNEQFF. CDR3 coding DNA: TGTGCCAGCAGAGGGGGCTCCTACAATGAGCAGTTCTTC.

V and J are TRBV2 and TRBJ2-7, with TRBD2 matching over 12 bases. The V and J ends lost 6 bases and 0 bases, in that order; junction bases with no gene match: 3. The CDR3 extends over 15 amino acids. Germline values: CDR1 SNHLY, CDR2 FYNNEI. CDR3 sequence reads: CASRRLAGVSYEQYF. The DNA for the CDR3 is TGTGCCAGCAGAAGACTAGCGGGAGTCTCCTACGAGCAGTACTTC.

The chain joins TRBV7-6 to TRBJ1-3, with D unresolved. This CDR3 is built from 18 residues. V lost 3 bases to trimming and J lost 0 bases, with 18 bases between them. Germline CDR1 SGHVS, CDR2 FNYEAQ. CDR3 in amino acids: CASSFTHLTESSGNTIYF. In nucleotides, the CDR3 is TGTGCCAGCAGCTTCACTCATCTTACTGAGAGCTCTGGAAACACCATATATTTT.

The J gene is TRBJ2-3, the V gene TRBV4-1; TRBD2 agrees at 10 bases. The J segment lost 8 bases and the V segment lost 1 base, leaving 9 bases of the junction unmatched. The CDR3 has 16 residues. CDR1 and CDR2 from the germline V gene are MGHRA and YSYEKL. The CDR3 coding sequence is TGCGCCAGCAGCCAAGCGGCTAGCGGGAGAGAGAGTACGCAGTATTTT. As protein: CASSQAASGRESTQYF.